Presented here are 26 T cell receptor beta chains from one specimen sequenced in a study of identical twins. Using its own MiXCR run on the 5' RACE reads, TCRdb lists one record per CDR3 protein. This table has 500,000 or so distinct CDR3 sequences, 14% appearing once. Another study also made use of these data, one on yellow fever vaccine responses in identical twins.

The sample consisted of CD4+ T cells sorted from blood. Receptors were obtained from a woman aged 18-35 years in good health.

There are many counts of this clonotype. The chain couples TRBV29-1 to TRBJ2-3; TRBD1 aligns across 9 bases. The germline V gene encodes CDR1 SQVTM and CDR2 ANQGSEA. With 6 bases clipped from V and 4 bases from J, the junction kept 2 bases outside the gene matches. The CDR3 runs 12 residues. CDR3 DNA sequence: TGCAGCGTGGGGGACAGGGCAGATACGCAGTATTTT. Amino acid sequence: CSVGDRADTQYF.

This clonotype was recorded many times. The chain carries TRBV12-3 or TRBV12-4 and TRBJ2-3, with 8 positions matching TRBD1. J lost 2 bases, V lost 5 bases, and 6 bases had no gene match. The CDR3 loop spans 15 amino acids. CDR3 sequence: CASSRQGRDTDTQYF. The CDR3 DNA is TGTGCCAGCAGTAGACAGGGGCGCGACACAGATACGCAGTATTTT.

V usage is TRBV7-8 and J usage is TRBJ2-1; perhaps TRBD2 as D (6 bases). V lost 6 bases and J lost 0, with 15 bases in between. Germline CDR1 reads SGHVS; CDR2 reads FQNEAQ. The CDR3 consists of 16 residues. CDR3 protein: CASSPKRVSSYNEQFF. CDR3 DNA sequence: TGTGCCAGCAGTCCGAAGCGGGTTAGCTCCTACAATGAGCAGTTCTTC.

CDR3 region: CASSSTGRSNQPQHF. CDR3 nucleotides: TGTGCCAGCAGTTCGACAGGTAGAAGCAATCAGCCCCAGCATTTT. The gene calls are TRBV2 and TRBJ1-5; D is possibly TRBD1 (6 bases). Germline-derived CDR1 and CDR2 are SNHLY and FYNNEI. The CDR3 spans 15 residues. V lost 5 bases and J 1 base, leaving 12 bases between the germline ends.

The V and J genes are TRBV12-3 or TRBV12-4 and TRBJ2-5; weak D call: TRBD1 (6 bases). The CDR3 sequence is 16 residues long. V lost 1 base and J 2 bases, leaving 14 bases between the germline ends. CDR3 residues: CASSLVVGGDQETQYF. CDR3 in DNA: TGTGCCAGCAGTTTAGTGGTAGGGGGTGATCAAGAGACCCAGTACTTC.

This clonotype was seen at least ten times. This sequence joins TRBV5-5 and TRBJ2-5; D may be TRBD2 (7 bases). CDR1 is SGHKS, CDR2 YYEKEE, per germline (reference sequence). CDR3 length: 12 amino acids. The V gene lost 4 bases and the J gene lost 4 bases, with 8 bases spanning the gap. The CDR3 region is CASSRGGETQYF. CDR3 nucleotide sequence: TGTGCCAGCAGCAGGGGGGGAGAGACCCAGTACTTC.

The chain links TRBV20-1 to TRBJ2-3, with D tentatively TRBD2 (5 bases). V lost 5 bases and J 4 bases, leaving 19 bases between the germline ends. The germline V gene has CDR1 DFQATT and CDR2 SNEGSKA (reference sequence). The CDR3 is 15 amino acids. The CDR3 loop reads CSAGPLAQSADTQYF. For the CDR3, the DNA is TGCAGTGCTGGACCGCTAGCACAAAGCGCAGATACGCAGTATTTT.

The gene calls are TRBV4-3 and TRBJ2-1; TRBD1 aligns across 9 bases. V shed 0 bases and J 7 bases; nucleotides not matched to a gene: 7. CDR3 size: 16 residues. Germline values: CDR1 LGHNA, CDR2 YSLEER. CDR3 amino acids: CASSQDSRGQGNEQFF. In nucleotides, the CDR3 is TGCGCCAGCAGCCAAGATTCGAGAGGACAGGGGAATGAGCAGTTCTTC.

In its sample, this clonotype was seen many times. The genes are TRBV7-8 and TRBJ1-5; TRBD1 might be the D (5 bases). CDR1 and CDR2 from the germline V gene are SGHVS and FQNEAQ. CDR3 length equals 15 residues. Trimming shortened V by 2 bases and J by 0 bases, and 8 bases separated the two germline ends. Written as DNA, the CDR3 is TGTGCCAGCAGCTTACTTCAGGGTAGCAATCAGCCCCAGCATTTT. Encoded protein: CASSLLQGSNQPQHF.

This clonotype was detected many times. The rearrangement joins TRBV15 to TRBJ2-3; D unresolved. The CDR3 runs 12 residues. CDR1 and CDR2 from the germline V gene are LNHNV and YYDKDF (reference sequence). V was trimmed by 0 bases and J by 6 bases, leaving 4 bases between them. The CDR3 region is CATSRDEDTQYF. The CDR3 DNA sequence: TGTGCCACCAGCAGAGATGAGGATACGCAGTATTTT. Variable domain in full (rest from reference TRBV15 and TRBJ2-3): DAMVIQNPRYQVTQFGKPVTLSCSQTLNHNVMYWYQQKSSQAPKLLFHYYDKDFNNEADTPDNFQSRRPNTSFCFLDIRSPGLGDTAMYLCATSRDEDTQYFGPGTRLTVL.

The chain employs TRBV15 and TRBJ2-1, with 13 nucleotides matching TRBD2. Germline CDR1 reads LNHNV; CDR2 reads YYDKDF (reference sequence). V was pared by 2 bases and J by 4 bases, with 2 bases of the junction left unmatched. This CDR3 region has 16 residues. The CDR3 here is CATSRRLAGGYNEQFF. CDR3 bases: TGTGCCACCAGCAGACGACTAGCGGGAGGTTACAATGAGCAGTTCTTC.

This clonotype was observed a single time. This chain uses TRBV5-7 with TRBJ2-1, with 9 bases lining up with TRBD2. TRBV5-7 is noted as an ORF with a role that remains uncertain. This CDR3 spans 22 amino acids. Trimming cost V 0 bases and J 2 bases; bases outside gene matches: 21. The CDR3 region is CASSLEGGGERLAGETYNEQFF. The CDR3 nucleotides read TGTGCCAGCAGCTTGGAGGGAGGGGGCGAAAGATTAGCGGGGGAGACCTACAATGAGCAGTTCTTC.

The J gene is TRBJ2-1, the V gene TRBV6-2 or TRBV6-3, with 7 bases lining up with TRBD2. The CDR3 runs to 15 residues. Germline V gives CDR1 MNHEY, CDR2 SVGEGT. After removal of 6 bases from V and 7 bases from J, the junction contained 12 bases not matched to a gene. The CDR3 region has the DNA TGTGCCAGCAGGCAACTAGTGGGAGGGCCTAATGAGCAGTTCTTC. This translates into CASRQLVGGPNEQFF.

This clonotype has only a few counts. A much bigger clone sits one base away, suggesting this may be a read error. The chain joins TRBV6-2 or TRBV6-3 to TRBJ2-1; D remains unclear. The germline V gene encodes CDR1 MNHEY and CDR2 SVGEGT. V was shortened by 3 bases and J by 7 bases, with 7 bases between the two germline ends. The CDR3 sequence is 12 residues long. The CDR3 is CASSYRLNEQFF. The CDR3 bases are TGTGCCAGCAGTTATAGGTTAAATGAGCAGTTCTTC.

This clonotype was counted between two and nine times. The J gene is TRBJ1-2, the V gene TRBV24-1; 10 bases fit TRBD1. The germline V gene has CDR1 KGHDR and CDR2 SFDVKD. V shed 4 bases and J 3 bases; nucleotides not matched to a gene: 4. The CDR3 extends over 15 amino acids. CDR3 nucleotides: TGTGCCACCAGTGACCCTGGGACAGGGGACTATGGCTACACCTTC. It codes for CATSDPGTGDYGYTF.

This clonotype has ten or more counts. The genes are TRBV7-2 and TRBJ2-3, with TRBD2 matching over 11 bases. J gave up 5 bases and V 3 bases, and 1 base lay outside the gene matches. The CDR3 spans 14 residues. Per the germline V gene, CDR1 is SGHTA and CDR2 is FQGNSA. The DNA of the CDR3 is TGTGCCAGCAGCTTTACTAGCGGGAGAGATACGCAGTATTTT. This sequence encodes CASSFTSGRDTQYF. The variable domain in full, with the rest retrieved from reference TRBV7-2 and TRBJ2-3, is GAGVSQSPSNKVTEKGKDVELRCDPISGHTALYWYRQSLGQGLEFLIYFQGNSAPDKSGLPSDRFSAERTGGSVSTLTIQRTQQEDSAVYLCASSFTSGRDTQYFGPGTRLTVL.

This clonotype was picked up a small number of times. The chain combines TRBV3-1 with TRBJ2-5; weak D call: TRBD2 (5 bases). CDR1 and CDR2 from the germline V gene are LGHDT and YNNKEL (reference sequence). V lost 4 bases to trimming and J lost 13 bases, with 13 bases between them. This CDR3 contains 11 residues. In DNA, the CDR3 is TGTGCCAGCAGCCGTAGTCGGGATCCGTACTTC. Its protein is CASSRSRDPYF.

This clonotype turned up a few times. V usage is TRBV14 and J usage is TRBJ2-1; 9 nucleotides line up with TRBD2. CDR3 length equals 16 residues. After removal of 0 bases from V and 6 bases from J, the junction contained 6 bases not matched to a gene. CDR1 and CDR2 from the germline V gene are SGHDN and FVKESK. CDR3 DNA: TGTGCCAGCAGCCAAGATGGACTAGCGAGGATCAATGAGCAGTTCTTC. Translating gives CASSQDGLARINEQFF.

In this sample, this clonotype turned up a few times. J is TRBJ2-7 and V is TRBV18; D might be TRBD1 (5 bases). This CDR3 spans 14 amino acids. Trimming took off 1 base at V and 2 bases at J, with 9 bases between the two ends. Germline values: CDR1 KGHSH, CDR2 LQKENI. CDR3 in amino acids: CASSPQQEPYEQYF. Written as DNA, the CDR3 is TGTGCCAGCTCACCACAACAGGAACCCTACGAGCAGTACTTC.

This clonotype was seen at least ten times. Its ends do not fully match the called genes, so a read error is possible. The V and J genes are TRBV7-7 and TRBJ2-2, with no clear D. Per the germline V gene, CDR1 is SSHAT and CDR2 is FNYEAQ (reference sequence). The CDR3 runs to 14 residues. The CDR3 loop reads CASSLRLNTGELFF. DNA for the CDR3: TGTGCTAGCAGCTTAAGGCTAAACACCGGGGAGCTGTTTTTT.

J is TRBJ2-5 and V is TRBV5-1; 10 positions agree with TRBD2. J lost 3 bases, V lost 4 bases, and 3 bases had no gene match. From germline, CDR1 is SGHRS and CDR2 YFSETQ. The CDR3 is 14 amino acids. The CDR3 here is CASSDLAGEETQYF. CDR3 coding DNA: TGCGCCAGCAGCGATCTAGCGGGGGAAGAGACCCAGTACTTC.

The chain couples TRBV15 to TRBJ2-3, with D perhaps matching TRBD1 (5 bases). The CDR3 runs 14 residues. The V gene's germline CDR1 is LNHNV and CDR2 YYDKDF (reference sequence). Trimming took 3 bases from V and 4 from J, leaving 11 bases between them. CDR3: CATSSVQGPDTQYF. The CDR3 DNA sequence: TGTGCCACCAGCAGTGTGCAGGGCCCAGATACGCAGTATTTT.

This clonotype came up a few times. V gene TRBV29-1 combines with J gene TRBJ2-2, with 7 bases aligning to TRBD2. This CDR3 is 10 amino acids long. Germline V gene lookup returns CDR1 SQVTM and CDR2 ANQGSEA. CDR3 amino acids: CGGRAGELFF. For the CDR3, the DNA is TGCGGTGGGAGGGCCGGGGAGCTGTTTTTT.

This clonotype was detected many times. The V and J genes are TRBV6-1 and TRBJ2-7, with 9 bases that match TRBD1. Losses at the gene ends were 6 bases for V and 4 bases for J; bases not matched to a gene: 7. Germline V gives CDR1 MNHNS, CDR2 SASEGT. The CDR3 runs 14 residues. DNA for the CDR3: TGTGCCAGCAGACCGGGACAGGGCTCGTACGAGCAGTACTTC. Amino acids: CASRPGQGSYEQYF.

The V gene is TRBV11-2, the J gene TRBJ2-5, with D possibly being TRBD1 or TRBD2 (5 bases each). The V end lost 5 bases, the J end lost 2 bases, and 21 bases lay between the germline ends. The CDR3 length is 17 residues. Germline assignment: CDR1 SGHAT and CDR2 FQNNGV. CDR3 sequence reads: CASSPGFKQGSQETQYF. The CDR3 DNA follows: TGTGCCAGCAGCCCGGGGTTTAAGCAGGGTTCACAAGAGACCCAGTACTTC.

V usage is TRBV28 and J usage is TRBJ2-5, with TRBD1 matching over 7 bases. Per germline, CDR1 MDHEN and CDR2 SYDVKM. V lost 5 bases to trimming and J lost 3 bases; unmatched junction nucleotides: 9. The CDR3 consists of 15 residues. The chain's CDR3 is CASSETGILKETQYF. The CDR3, as DNA: TGTGCCAGCAGTGAGACAGGGATTTTGAAAGAGACCCAGTACTTC.